These 2 T cell receptor beta chains share one sample of origin, sequenced in a study of T cell changes during pregnancy in multiple sclerosis. Here immunoSEQ multiplex PCR was the method, and the copy in TCRdb shows in-frame clones only, minus some. The table shows about 93,000 clones, with roughly nine tenths occurring only once. Sequenced material: peripheral blood, taken after pregnancy. The receptors shown here come from a female donor in good health, enrolled as a control in a pregnancy study.

A single count supports this clone. This chain connects TRBV6-1 to TRBJ1-2; 7 bases fit TRBD1. This CDR3 contains 13 residues. V was clipped by 0 bases and J by 10 bases; unmatched bases: 5. Germline CDR1 and CDR2: MNHNS and SASEGT. The DNA of the CDR3 is TGTGCCAGCAGTGAAGCTAGGGGGCGCGCCTACACCTTC. It is translated as CASSEARGRAYTF.

This clone was seen once. The rearrangement joins TRBV5-4 to TRBJ1-1, with D possibly TRBD1 on 5 matching bases. This CDR3 is 16 amino acids long. The germline V gene encodes CDR1 SGHNT and CDR2 YYREEE (reference sequence). Trimming removed 2 bases at V and 0 bases at J, with 14 bases between. The CDR3 nucleotides read TGTGCCAGCAGCTTAGACCCATGGGGGGTGAACACTGAAGCTTTCTTT. As protein: CASSLDPWGVNTEAFF.